The T cell receptor (beta chain) described here comes from a study of spatial heterogeneity in lung cancer. MiXCR, run by TCRdb on the 5' RACE reads, gives a single entry per CDR3 protein. The top ten clones hold approximately 35% of a sample with 25,000 or so distinct CDR3 sequences, 8.4% of them seen once. Trimming removed 6 bases at V and 8 bases at J, with 11 bases between. This CDR3 comprises 12 residues. CDR1 is MDHEN and CDR2 is SYDVKM in the germline V gene. This clonotype appeared many times. Time point: sample taken at primary tumor resection. Frozen PBMC, nontumor lung or tumor provided whole RNA, which was sequenced unsorted.

The genes are TRBV28 and TRBJ1-5; D is unresolved. This TCR was recovered from a female donor with early-stage non-small cell lung cancer. The specimen was PBMCs, collected at surgery. Here the CDR3 DNA reads TGTGCCAGCAGGGCGGGGTTGGAGCCCCAGCATTTT. It encodes CASRAGLEPQHF.